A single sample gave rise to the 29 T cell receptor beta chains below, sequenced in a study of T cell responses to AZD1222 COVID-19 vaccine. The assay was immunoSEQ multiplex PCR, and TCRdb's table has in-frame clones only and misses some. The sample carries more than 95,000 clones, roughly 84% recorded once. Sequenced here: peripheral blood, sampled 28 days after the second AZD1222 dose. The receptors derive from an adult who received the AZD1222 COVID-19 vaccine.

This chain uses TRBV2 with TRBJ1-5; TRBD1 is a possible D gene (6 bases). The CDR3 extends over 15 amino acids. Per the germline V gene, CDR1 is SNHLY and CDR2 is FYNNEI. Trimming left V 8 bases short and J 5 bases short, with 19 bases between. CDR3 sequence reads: CASGTRWGQDQPQHF. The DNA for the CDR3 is TGTGCCAGCGGAACTCGGTGGGGGCAGGATCAGCCCCAGCATTTT.

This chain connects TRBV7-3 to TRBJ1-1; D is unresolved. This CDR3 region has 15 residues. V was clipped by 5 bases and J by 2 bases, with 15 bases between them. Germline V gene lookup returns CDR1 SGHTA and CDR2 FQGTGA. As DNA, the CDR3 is TGTGCCAGCAGCCTGGAGGGAGGGAGAAACACTGAAGCTTTCTTT. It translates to CASSLEGGRNTEAFF.

The CDR3 here is CASSLNRGINEKLFF. CDR3 sequence (DNA): TGTGCCAGCAGTCTCAACAGGGGAATTAATGAAAAACTGTTTTTT. The genes are TRBV27 and TRBJ1-4; TRBD1 matches 7 bases. Germline CDR1 reads MNHEY; CDR2 reads SMNVEV (reference sequence). This CDR3 comprises 15 residues. The ends lost 5 bases at V and 4 bases at J; junction bases unmatched: 7.

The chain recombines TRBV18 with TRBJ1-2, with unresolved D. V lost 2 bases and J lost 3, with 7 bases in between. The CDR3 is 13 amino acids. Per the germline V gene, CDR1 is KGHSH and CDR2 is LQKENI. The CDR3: CASSPEEYYGYTF. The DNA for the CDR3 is TGTGCCAGCTCACCAGAGGAGTACTATGGCTACACCTTC.

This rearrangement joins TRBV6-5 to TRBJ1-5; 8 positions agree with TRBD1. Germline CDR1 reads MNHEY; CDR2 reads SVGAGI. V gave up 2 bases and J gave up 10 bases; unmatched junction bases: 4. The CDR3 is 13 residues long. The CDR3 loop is CASSYRTGTPQHF. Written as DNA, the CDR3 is TGTGCCAGCAGTTACCGGACAGGGACACCCCAGCATTTT.

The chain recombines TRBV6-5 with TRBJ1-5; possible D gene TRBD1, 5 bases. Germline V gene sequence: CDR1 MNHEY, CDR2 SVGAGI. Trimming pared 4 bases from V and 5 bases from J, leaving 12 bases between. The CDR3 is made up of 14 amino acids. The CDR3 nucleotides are TGTGCCAGCAGTTCGGCGGGGGGACATCAGCCCCAGCATTTT. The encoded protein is CASSSAGGHQPQHF.

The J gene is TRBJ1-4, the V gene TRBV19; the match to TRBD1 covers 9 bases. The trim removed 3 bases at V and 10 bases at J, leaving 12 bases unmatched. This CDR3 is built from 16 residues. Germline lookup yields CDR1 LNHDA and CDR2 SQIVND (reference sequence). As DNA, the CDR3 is TGTGCCAGTAGTATTTTACCGGGACAGGGAAAAGTAAAACTGTTTTTT. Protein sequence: CASSILPGQGKVKLFF.

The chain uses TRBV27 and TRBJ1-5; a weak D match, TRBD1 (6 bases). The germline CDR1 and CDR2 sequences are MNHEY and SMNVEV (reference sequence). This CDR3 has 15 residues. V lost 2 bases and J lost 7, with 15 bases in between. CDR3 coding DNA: TGTGCCAGCAGTTTAGCCCAGGGGAGAGGCCAGCCCCAGCATTTT. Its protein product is CASSLAQGRGQPQHF.

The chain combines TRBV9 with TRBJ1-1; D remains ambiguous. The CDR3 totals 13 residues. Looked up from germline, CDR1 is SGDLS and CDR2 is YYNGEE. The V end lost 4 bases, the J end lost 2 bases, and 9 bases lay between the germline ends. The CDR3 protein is CASSSRTNTEAFF. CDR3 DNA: TGTGCCAGCAGCTCCCGGACCAACACTGAAGCTTTCTTT.

The CDR3 bases are TGTGCCAGCAGCTTAGCACAGCCCGCAACTAATGAAAAACTGTTTTTT. This codes for CASSLAQPATNEKLFF. This chain joins TRBV7-2 and TRBJ1-4, with D uncertain. The CDR3 extends over 16 amino acids. Trimming shortened V by 0 bases and J by 0 bases, and 8 bases separated the two germline ends. The germline gives CDR1 SGHTA, CDR2 FQGNSA.

CDR3 sequence (DNA): TGTGCCAGCAGCTCCGCTGGGCCGTCCTACGAGCAGTACTTC. Translated: CASSSAGPSYEQYF. The rearrangement joins TRBV11-1 to TRBJ2-7; D unresolved. V was clipped by 4 bases and J by 1 base, with 11 bases between them. The length of the CDR3 is 14 residues. Germline V CDR1 and CDR2: SGHAT, FQDESV (reference sequence).

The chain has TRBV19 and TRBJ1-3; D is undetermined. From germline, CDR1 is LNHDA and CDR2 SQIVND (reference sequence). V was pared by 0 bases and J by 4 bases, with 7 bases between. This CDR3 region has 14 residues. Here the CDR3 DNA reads TGTGCCAGTAGTATAGAGGGGTACGGAAACACCATATATTTT. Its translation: CASSIEGYGNTIYF.

The DNA of the CDR3 is TGTGCCTCCCGTTTGAGCCAAACCACAGATACGCAGTATTTT. It yields the protein CASRLSQTTDTQYF. The chain has TRBV5-5 and TRBJ2-3, with no clear D. V shed 10 bases and J shed 2 bases, with 17 bases lying between them. There are 14 residues in the CDR3. Germline V lookup: CDR1 SGHKS, CDR2 YYEKEE (reference sequence).

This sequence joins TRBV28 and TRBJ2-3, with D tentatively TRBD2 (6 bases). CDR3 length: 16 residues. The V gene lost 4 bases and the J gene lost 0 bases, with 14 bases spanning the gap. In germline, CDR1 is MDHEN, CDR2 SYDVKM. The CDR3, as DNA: TGTGCCAGCAGTTCTATAAGTCGGGGGAGCACAGATACGCAGTATTTT. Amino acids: CASSSISRGSTDTQYF. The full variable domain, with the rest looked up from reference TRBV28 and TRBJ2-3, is DVKVTQSSRYLVKRTGEKVFLECVQDMDHENMFWYRQDPGLGLRLIYFSYDVKMKEKGDIPEGYSVSREKKERFSLILESASTNQTSMYLCASSSISRGSTDTQYFGPGTRLTVL.

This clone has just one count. The CDR3 DNA follows: TGTGCCAGCAGCGCACCCCCTTGGATGGGGGACACTGAAGCTTTCTTT. It codes for CASSAPPWMGDTEAFF. The chain has TRBV7-2 and TRBJ1-1, with TRBD1 as a possible D gene (5 bases). The CDR3 runs to 16 residues. Trimming took 5 bases from V and 3 from J, leaving 19 bases between them. Germline V CDR1 and CDR2: SGHTA, FQGNSA.

As DNA, the CDR3 is TGTGCCAGCAGTATCAACAGGGATTCGAACCAGCCCCAGCATTTT. Residues: CASSINRDSNQPQHF. The V and J genes are TRBV3-1 (or the pseudogene TRBV3-2) and TRBJ1-5, with D perhaps matching TRBD1 (6 bases). Trimming shortened V by 6 bases and J by 7 bases, and 19 bases separated the two germline ends. The germline CDR1 and CDR2 sequences are LGHDT and YNNKEL (reference sequence). The CDR3 totals 15 residues.

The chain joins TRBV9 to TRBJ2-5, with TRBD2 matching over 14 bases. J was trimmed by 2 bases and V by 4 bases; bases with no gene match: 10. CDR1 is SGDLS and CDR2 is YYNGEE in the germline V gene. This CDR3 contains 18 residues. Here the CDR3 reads CASSISGTSGGQQETQYF. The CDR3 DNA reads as TGTGCCAGCAGCATATCCGGGACTAGCGGGGGCCAGCAAGAGACCCAGTACTTC.

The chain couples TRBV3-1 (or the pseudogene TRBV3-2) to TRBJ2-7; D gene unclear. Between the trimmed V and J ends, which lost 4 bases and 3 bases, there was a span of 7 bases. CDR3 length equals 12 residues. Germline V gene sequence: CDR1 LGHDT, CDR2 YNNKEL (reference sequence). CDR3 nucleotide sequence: TGTGCCAGCAGCCCCACACACTACGAGCAGTACTTC. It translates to CASSPTHYEQYF.

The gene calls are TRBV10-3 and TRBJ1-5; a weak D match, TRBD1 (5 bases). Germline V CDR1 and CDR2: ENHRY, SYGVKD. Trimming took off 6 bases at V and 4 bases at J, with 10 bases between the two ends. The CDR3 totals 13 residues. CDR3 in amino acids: CAIRTAENQPQHF. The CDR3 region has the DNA TGTGCCATCAGGACAGCAGAGAATCAGCCCCAGCATTTT.

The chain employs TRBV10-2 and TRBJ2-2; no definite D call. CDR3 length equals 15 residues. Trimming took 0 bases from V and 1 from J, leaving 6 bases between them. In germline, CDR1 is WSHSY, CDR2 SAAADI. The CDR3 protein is CASSESAGNTGELFF. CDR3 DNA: TGCGCCAGCAGTGAGTCGGCCGGGAACACCGGGGAGCTGTTTTTT.

The CDR3 sequence is CASSYSQQGRGEQYF. The DNA for the CDR3 is TGTGCCAGCAGTTACTCGCAACAGGGGCGTGGGGAGCAGTACTTC. The V and J genes are TRBV6-5 and TRBJ2-7, with 7 bases that match TRBD1. V was pared by 0 bases and J by 7 bases, with 9 bases of the junction left unmatched. CDR3 length: 15 residues. The V gene's germline CDR1 is MNHEY and CDR2 SVGAGI.

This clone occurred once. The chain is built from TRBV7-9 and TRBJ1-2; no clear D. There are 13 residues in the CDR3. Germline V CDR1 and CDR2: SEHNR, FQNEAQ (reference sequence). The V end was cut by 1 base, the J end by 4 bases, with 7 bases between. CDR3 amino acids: CASSLEPLYGYTF. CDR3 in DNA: TGTGCCAGCAGCTTAGAACCGCTCTATGGCTACACCTTC.

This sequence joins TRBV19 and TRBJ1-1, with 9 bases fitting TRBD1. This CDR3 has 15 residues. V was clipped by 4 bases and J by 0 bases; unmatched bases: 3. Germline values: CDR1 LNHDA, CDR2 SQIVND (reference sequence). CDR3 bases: TGTGCCAGTAGTACCGGACAGGGGATGAACACTGAAGCTTTCTTT. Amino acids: CASSTGQGMNTEAFF. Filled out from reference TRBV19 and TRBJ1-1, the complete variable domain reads DGGITQSPKYLFRKEGQNVTLSCEQNLNHDAMYWYRQDPGQGLRLIYYSQIVNDFQKGDIAEGYSVSREKKESFPLTVTSAQKNPTAFYLCASSTGQGMNTEAFFGQGTRLTVV.

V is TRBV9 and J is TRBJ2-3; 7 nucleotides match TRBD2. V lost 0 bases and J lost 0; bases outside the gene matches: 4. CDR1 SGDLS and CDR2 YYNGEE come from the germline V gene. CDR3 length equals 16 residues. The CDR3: CASSVGAGFSTDTQYF. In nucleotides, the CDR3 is TGTGCCAGCAGCGTAGGAGCGGGGTTTAGCACAGATACGCAGTATTTT.

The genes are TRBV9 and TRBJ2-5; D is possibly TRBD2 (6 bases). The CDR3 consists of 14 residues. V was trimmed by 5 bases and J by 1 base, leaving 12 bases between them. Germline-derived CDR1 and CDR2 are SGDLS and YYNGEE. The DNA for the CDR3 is TGTGCCAGCAGTGATAGGACTACCCAAGAGACCCAGTACTTC. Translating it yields CASSDRTTQETQYF.

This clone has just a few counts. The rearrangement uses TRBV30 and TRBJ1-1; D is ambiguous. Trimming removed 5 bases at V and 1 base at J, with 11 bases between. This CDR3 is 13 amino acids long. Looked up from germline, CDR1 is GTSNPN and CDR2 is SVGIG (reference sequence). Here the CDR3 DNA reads TGTGCCTGGGACCGGGCCTCGAACACTGAAGCTTTCTTT. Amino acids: CAWDRASNTEAFF.

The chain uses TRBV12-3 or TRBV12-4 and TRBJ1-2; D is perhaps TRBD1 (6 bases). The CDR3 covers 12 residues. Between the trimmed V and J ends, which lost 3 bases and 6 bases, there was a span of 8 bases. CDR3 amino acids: CASSFRGHGYTF. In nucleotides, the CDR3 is TGTGCCAGCAGTTTCAGGGGCCATGGCTACACCTTC.

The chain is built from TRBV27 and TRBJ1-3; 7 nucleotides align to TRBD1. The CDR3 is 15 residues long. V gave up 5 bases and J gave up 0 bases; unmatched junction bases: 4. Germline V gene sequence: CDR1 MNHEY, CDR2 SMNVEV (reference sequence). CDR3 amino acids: CASSPDRNSGNTIYF. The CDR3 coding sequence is TGTGCCAGCAGTCCGGACAGGAACTCTGGAAACACCATATATTTT.

CDR3: CASSPQWEQFF. CDR3 DNA sequence: TGTGCCAGCAGCCCCCAGTGGGAGCAGTTCTTC. The chain couples TRBV7-9 to TRBJ2-1; unclear D gene. Germline CDR1 is SEHNR and CDR2 is FQNEAQ (reference sequence). V was cut by 5 bases and J by 10 bases, with 9 bases left in between. This CDR3 is built from 11 residues.